This T cell receptor (beta chain) comes out of a study of shared clonotypes between healthy human individuals. Study background: Each donor had three CD4 naive, three CD4 memory, two CD8 naive and one CD8 memory plate.

The CDR3 has 12 residues. CDR1 SNHLY and CDR2 FYNNEI come from the germline V gene. Deletions cut 6 bases from V and 4 bases from J, with 9 bases between. Repertoires were generated with immunoSEQ multiplex PCR, while TCRdb's copy carries only in-frame clones and drops some. The sample yields 2 million to 2.5 million clones, over 85% seen once. Material for sequencing was naive CD4+ T cells from PBMCs. As for subset: CD45RA+ positively selected. The V and J genes are TRBV2 and TRBJ1-1; D is undetermined. This TCR was recovered from a young man in good health. Some clones in this sample may be carry-over from other donors' samples. Here the CDR3 reads CASRMGSTEAFF. The CDR3 region has the DNA TGTGCCAGCAGAATGGGCAGCACTGAAGCTTTCTTT.